The clone carrying this TCR beta chain was counted once. With V trimmed by 4 bases and J by 4 bases, 4 bases remained unmatched. This CDR3 comprises 15 residues. The germline V gene encodes CDR1 LGHDT and CDR2 YNNKEL (reference sequence). Original handling: Estimates of nucleated cell counts were drawn from the amplification of reference gene primers. Sequencing was performed with immunoSEQ multiplex PCR; in TCRdb, only in-frame clones are kept and a portion is missing. D and trimming come from the DNA, and the V and J calls and clone size come from that table. Counted here are more than 120,000 clones, roughly 89% occurring once; the ten biggest clones make up over 0.8%. This sample is drawn from a study of blood T cell repertoires in COVID-19. Study context: Samples representing acute and convalescent COVID-19 were sourced from the United States, Italy and Spain. T cells, B-cell-depleted T cells, or PBMCs provided the cDNA or gDNA that served as material.

Sequenced input: peripheral blood. V and J are TRBV3-1 (or the pseudogene TRBV3-2) and TRBJ2-1; 10 bases fit TRBD2. This receptor was identified in a woman in her 50s with acute or convalescent COVID-19. The CDR3 nucleotides read TGTGCCAGCAGCCCTTGGACTAGCGGTTACAATGAGCAGTTCTTC. This sequence encodes CASSPWTSGYNEQFF.